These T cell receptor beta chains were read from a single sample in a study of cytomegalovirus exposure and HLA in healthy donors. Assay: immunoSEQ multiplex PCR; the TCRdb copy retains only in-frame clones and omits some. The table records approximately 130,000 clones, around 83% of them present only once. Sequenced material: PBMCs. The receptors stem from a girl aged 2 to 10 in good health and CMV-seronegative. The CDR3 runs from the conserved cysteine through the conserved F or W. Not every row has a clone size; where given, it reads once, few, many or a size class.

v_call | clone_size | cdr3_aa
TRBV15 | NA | CATSRDRGRHGYTF
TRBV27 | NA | CASSFRGNYGYTF
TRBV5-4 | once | CASSQTGVYNEQFF
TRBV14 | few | CASSAITGEQATYEQYF
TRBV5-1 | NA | CASSSTQGATEAFF
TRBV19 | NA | CASSIARGSNQPQHF
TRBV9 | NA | CASSVSSEGAVHF
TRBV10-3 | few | CANSDSLNTEAFF
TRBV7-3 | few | CASSLSENTEAFF
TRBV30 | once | CAWRSRQGATGYTF
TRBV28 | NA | CASSFLGTGQNLDYGYTF
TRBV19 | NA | CASSPDRGWGEQYF
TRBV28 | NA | CASSPVGQGLGNTIYF
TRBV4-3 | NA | CASSQDRGTSGYNEQFF
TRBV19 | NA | CASSIRASSYEQYF
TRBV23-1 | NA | CASSQSILNTEAFF
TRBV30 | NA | CAWSTGTAGNQPQHF
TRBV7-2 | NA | CASSLGPRGTQYF
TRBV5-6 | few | CASSQAGTSTDTQYF
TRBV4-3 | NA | CASSQDFSGNNEQFF
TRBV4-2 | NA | CASSQVGRGAKNIQYF
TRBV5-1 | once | CASSSSGTAYEQYF
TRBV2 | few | CASSGGDSSNEKLFF
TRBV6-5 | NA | CASSGSLNQPQHF
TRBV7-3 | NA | CASSEYRNNEQFF
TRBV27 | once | CASSLPGQGDIQYF
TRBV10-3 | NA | CAISGGRGERSGYTF
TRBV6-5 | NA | CASSYSFGGISETQYF
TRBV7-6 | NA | CASSSSRGSGSYYEQYF
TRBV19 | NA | CASSITTGGYYGYTF
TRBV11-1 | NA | CASSVSGGVYNEQFF